The 21 T cell receptor beta chains in this list originate from one sample, sequenced in a study of cytomegalovirus exposure and HLA in healthy donors. The PCR ran on 60 Vbeta and 13 Jbeta primers. The table came from immunoSEQ multiplex PCR; TCRdb's copy has only in-frame clones and leaves some out. The table shows over 100,000 clones, with around 10% occurring only once. Sequencing used PBMCs. These receptors were collected from a man aged 40-49 years in good health and CMV-seropositive.

The table lists this clone with many counts. The chain combines TRBV19 with TRBJ2-3, with unresolved D. The CDR3 is 13 residues long. Germline CDR1 is LNHDA and CDR2 is SQIVND (reference sequence). Deletions cut 5 bases from V and 2 bases from J, with 8 bases between. CDR3 bases: TGTGCCAGTAGTTGGGCTGACACAGATACGCAGTATTTT. As protein: CASSWADTDTQYF.

J is TRBJ2-7 and V is TRBV5-6, with TRBD2 as a possible D gene (6 bases). This CDR3 spans 14 amino acids. The V and J ends lost 2 bases and 2 bases respectively, with 11 bases between them. CDR1 and CDR2 (germline): SGHDT, YYEEEE. The CDR3 here is CASSLKERAYEQYF. The DNA of the CDR3 is TGTGCCAGCAGCTTAAAAGAGCGGGCCTACGAGCAGTACTTC.

This clone was seen more than once but under ten times. V gene TRBV4-3 combines with J gene TRBJ2-7; the D gene is possibly TRBD2 (5 bases). The CDR3 runs to 16 residues. V was cut by 0 bases and J by 2 bases, with 14 bases left in between. Germline assignment: CDR1 LGHNA and CDR2 YSLEER. The CDR3 loop is CASSQDLASPTYEQYF. CDR3 nucleotide sequence: TGCGCCAGCAGCCAAGATCTGGCTAGCCCCACCTACGAGCAGTACTTC.

This clone was recorded a few times. V usage is TRBV29-1 and J usage is TRBJ2-1; the D is unclear. Germline V gene lookup returns CDR1 SQVTM and CDR2 ANQGSEA. The CDR3 is made up of 13 amino acids. Trimming took 3 bases from V and 0 from J, leaving 6 bases between them. CDR3 coding DNA: TGCAGCGTTGAGGGCAGCTCCTACAATGAGCAGTTCTTC. Translation: CSVEGSSYNEQFF.

There are a few counts of this clone. The chain recombines TRBV4-1 with TRBJ1-5; D remains ambiguous. The CDR3 totals 15 residues. Trimming removed 0 bases at V and 3 bases at J, with 9 bases between. Germline CDR1 reads MGHRA; CDR2 reads YSYEKL. CDR3 in DNA: TGCGCCAGCAGCCAAGATGGGCAGCTCAATCAGCCCCAGCATTTT. Translation: CASSQDGQLNQPQHF.

The table lists this clone with a few counts. This chain joins TRBV30 and TRBJ2-7; tentative D call: TRBD1 (6 bases). The length of the CDR3 is 16 residues. V was trimmed by 5 bases and J by 4 bases, leaving 24 bases between them. Germline CDR1 is GTSNPN and CDR2 is SVGIG (reference sequence). The CDR3 DNA reads TGTGCCTGGGACGGAATGAGAAAAGGGGGTCTTTACGAGCAGTACTTC. This encodes CAWDGMRKGGLYEQYF.

The chain links TRBV14 to TRBJ2-1, with a tentative D call TRBD2 (6 bases). With 1 base removed from V and 2 bases from J, the gap between germline ends came to 12 bases. CDR1 and CDR2 from the germline V gene are SGHDN and FVKESK. The CDR3 runs to 16 residues. CDR3 DNA sequence: TGTGCCAGCAGCCAAGCACTAGCCGTCCCCTACAATGAGCAGTTCTTC. It is translated as CASSQALAVPYNEQFF.

CDR3 sequence reads: CASSHPGSSGELFF. CDR3 in DNA: TGCGCCAGCAGCCACCCTGGGAGCTCTGGGGAGCTGTTTTTT. The chain carries TRBV4-1 and TRBJ2-2; weak D call: TRBD2 (5 bases). The V end lost 3 bases, the J end lost 8 bases, and 13 bases lay between the germline ends. Germline V CDR1 and CDR2: MGHRA, YSYEKL. This CDR3 spans 14 amino acids.

This clone was counted between two and nine times. V is TRBV12-5 and J is TRBJ2-1, with TRBD1 identical over 8 bases. Germline trimming cut 10 bases from V and 8 bases from J; bases unmatched to any gene: 7. CDR1 and CDR2 from the germline V gene are LGHNT and FRNRAP. This CDR3 is built from 12 residues. CDR3 nucleotide sequence: TGTGCTACCCGATCAGGGGGCGATGAGCAGTTCTTC. Translated, it gives CATRSGGDEQFF.

The chain employs TRBV23-1 and TRBJ1-5; unclear D gene. TRBV23-1 falls under the ORF class, with uncertain function. The CDR3 covers 15 residues. V lost 0 bases, J lost 4 bases, and 10 bases lay in between. CDR3 sequence: CASSQSAVLNQPQHF. The CDR3 DNA reads as TGCGCCAGCAGTCAATCGGCGGTACTAAATCAGCCCCAGCATTTT.

This clone was seen only a few times. The rearrangement joins TRBV9 to TRBJ1-3; 8 bases agree with TRBD1. The V gene's germline CDR1 is SGDLS and CDR2 YYNGEE. This CDR3 spans 15 amino acids. Germline trimming cut 4 bases from V and 0 bases from J; bases unmatched to any gene: 3. The CDR3: CASSTGGLSGNTIYF. CDR3 DNA: TGTGCCAGCAGCACAGGGGGTCTCTCTGGAAACACCATATATTTT.

V is TRBV7-6 and J is TRBJ2-7; 7 nucleotides align to TRBD2. The CDR3 has 16 residues. Germline V gene lookup returns CDR1 SGHVS and CDR2 FNYEAQ. The V gene end was trimmed by 5 bases and the J gene end by 0 bases; junction bases not matched to a gene: 10. The CDR3 sequence: CASSPWIAGSSYEQYF. The CDR3 DNA follows: TGTGCCAGCAGCCCTTGGATAGCGGGTTCCTCCTACGAGCAGTACTTC.

This clone is labeled as medium-sized. The J gene is TRBJ2-1, the V gene TRBV28; 8 bases are shared with TRBD2. CDR3 length equals 16 residues. The germline V gene encodes CDR1 MDHEN and CDR2 SYDVKM. V lost 1 base to trimming and J lost 2 bases; unmatched junction nucleotides: 4. In nucleotides, the CDR3 is TGTGCCAGCAGTTTATTATCCGGGAGGGCCTACAATGAGCAGTTCTTC. As protein: CASSLLSGRAYNEQFF.

This clone has just a few counts. The V and J genes are TRBV7-2 and TRBJ2-7, with TRBD1 as a possible D gene (5 bases). Germline V gene lookup returns CDR1 SGHTA and CDR2 FQGNSA. The V end lost 5 bases, the J end lost 6 bases, and 11 bases lay between the germline ends. This CDR3 has 12 residues. CDR3 sequence (DNA): TGTGCCAGCAGCCGCGACCAGGGCGAGCAGTACTTC. This encodes CASSRDQGEQYF.

The chain employs TRBV18 and TRBJ2-2; TRBD2 agrees at 8 bases. V was clipped by 4 bases and J by 5 bases; unmatched bases: 3. The germline V gene encodes CDR1 KGHSH and CDR2 LQKENI. The CDR3 has 14 amino acids. CDR3 bases: TGTGCCAGCTCACTCGCGGGAGGTACCGGGGAGCTGTTTTTT. This gives the protein CASSLAGGTGELFF.

This chain links TRBV29-1 with TRBJ2-5; D unclear. The closer fit of TRBJ2-7 to the DNA end suggests the J call may be wrong. The CDR3 has 12 residues. From germline, CDR1 is SQVTM and CDR2 ANQGSEA. CDR3 nucleotides: TGCAGCGTTGAGTTCGAGGCCTACGAGCAGTACTTC. This gives the protein CSVEFEAYEQYF.

The J gene is TRBJ2-3, the V gene TRBV7-6; TRBD2 agrees at 9 bases. Trimming cost V 4 bases and J 4 bases; bases outside gene matches: 9. This CDR3 region has 16 residues. Germline assignment: CDR1 SGHVS and CDR2 FNYEAQ. The CDR3 region is CASSSSSGSSADTQYF. CDR3 nucleotide sequence: TGTGCCAGCAGCTCCAGTAGCGGGAGCTCAGCAGATACGCAGTATTTT.

The V and J genes are TRBV18 and TRBJ1-2, with 11 bases matching TRBD1. The junction had 3 bases not matched to a gene; V was cut back by 2 bases and J by 7 bases. The CDR3 has 14 residues. The germline V gene has CDR1 KGHSH and CDR2 LQKENI. The CDR3 DNA sequence: TGTGCCAGCTCACCAGGACAGGGGGCGGCTGGCTACACCTTC. Its translation: CASSPGQGAAGYTF.

The V and J genes are TRBV5-1 and TRBJ1-1, with TRBD1 as a possible D gene (6 bases). The CDR3 totals 14 residues. Per the germline V gene, CDR1 is SGHRS and CDR2 is YFSETQ. V lost 5 bases and J 6 bases, leaving 17 bases between the germline ends. The CDR3 nucleotides are TGCGCCAGCAGATCTATTGTTAACAGGGCTGAAGCTTTCTTT. The encoded protein is CASRSIVNRAEAFF.

The chain is built from TRBV9 and TRBJ1-1, with 9 bases identical to TRBD1. Unmatched junction bases numbered 3, after V lost 0 bases and J lost 3 bases. The germline V gene has CDR1 SGDLS and CDR2 YYNGEE. The CDR3 loop spans 15 amino acids. The CDR3, as DNA: TGTGCCAGCAGCGTAGCTGGGACAGGGTACACTGAAGCTTTCTTT. It translates to CASSVAGTGYTEAFF.

This chain links TRBV4-3 with TRBJ2-7, with D maybe TRBD1 (5 bases). Trimming left V 0 bases short and J 0 bases short, with 12 bases between. This CDR3 comprises 16 residues. The germline CDR1 and CDR2 sequences are LGHNA and YSLEER. The CDR3: CASSQDPQTVSYEQYF. The CDR3 DNA follows: TGCGCCAGCAGCCAAGATCCCCAGACAGTCTCCTACGAGCAGTACTTC.